This TCR beta chain was sequenced for a study of CD8+ T cells in alopecia areata (dated by TCRdb to between 2018 and 2020). With respect to the entire study: High-throughput TCRbeta sequencing was used to examine T cell clonal expansion in alopecia areata in both the C3H/HeJ mouse model and human patients. Scalp clonality was compared among normal scalp (n=4), patchy alopecia areata scalp (n=8), and alopecia totalis/universalis scalp (n=8). Human TCRbeta sequencing covered scalp tissue and sorted CD4+ and CD8+ peripheral blood T cells from patchy and totalis/universalis alopecia areata patients and healthy controls. TCRbeta CDR3 regions were amplified by immunoSEQ multiplex PCR with 35 Vbeta forward and 13 Jbeta reverse primers. RNA was obtained with the PAXgene miRNA kit for fixed scalp, the miRNeasy kit for PBMCs, and the RNeasy kit for mouse skin. Study-wide findings and limitations: Shared TCR sequences between patients were less evident than in mice, which may be partly attributable to HLA diversity in the patient population. Compared with normal scalp, lesional scalp, particularly in alopecia totalis/universalis, had higher clonality and more expanded CD8+ clones, which suggests antigenic drive. Resident alphabeta T cells in normal human skin are also sequenced, complicating scalp TCR repertoire analysis, unlike mouse skin dominated by gammadelta T cells.

In the case of this clone: What this receptor recognizes is not known. Within one base of it there is no much larger clone, and no base qualities were kept.

The CDR3 measures 15 amino acids from cysteine to phenylalanine. The entry retains the CDR3 DNA only, 45 bases that are in frame from base 1. The CDR1 and CDR2 encoded by the germline V gene are SGHTA and FQGNSA. V is clipped by 4 bases and J by 2 bases, and the sequence between their germline boundaries is 15 bases long. PBMCs were isolated by density centrifugation and stained for CD3, CD4 and CD8, and CD4+ and CD8+ T cells were sorted on a FACSAria. Scalp biopsies and blood samples were obtained from unaffected controls. The library was produced with the immunoSEQ multiplex PCR assay. To provide template for TCR sequencing, every sample had RNA extracted and reverse transcribed into cDNA. SuperScript III was used for first-strand cDNA synthesis, primed with a 2:1 mix of oligo-dT and random hexamers. A synthetic immune receptor repertoire was used to measure amplification bias, and any remaining bias was corrected computationally. From the authors' description of their analysis: Raw reads were preprocessed for error removal, and CDR3 was defined according to IMGT conventions as running from the conserved cysteine to phenylalanine. Clonality was calculated as 1 minus Shannon entropy normalized by log2 of the number of productive unique TCRs. Whether scalp clones were CD4 or CD8 was inferred by matching scalp TCRbeta sequences against CD4 and CD8 repertoires sorted from blood. The immuneACCESS repertoire file appears here via TCRdb, limited to in-frame rearrangements. These files lack a portion of the clones; in checked studies, under half of the deficit traces to unresolved V genes, and the cause of the others is not known. The DNA was the basis for D and trimming; V, J and clone size are from that table. The sample yields about 140,000 clones; around 62% were counted once. 36% of the sample is taken by the ten largest.

This clonotype was obtained from a human donor in good health. Sequencing was done on a sample of CD8+ T cells sorted from blood. The rearrangement combines TRBV7-2 with TRBJ2-7; TRBD1 is a weak D gene call, 6 bases matching. The nucleotides are TGTGCCAGCAGCTGGGGGCACTCGTTCACCTACGAGCAGTACTTC. Translation gives CASSWGHSFTYEQYF.